This T cell receptor (beta chain) was profiled in a study of post-analysis software for immune sequencing data. The study, taken as a whole, reports: In patients, TRBV5-6, TRBV5-1 and TRBV20-1 belonged to five TRBV segments found more frequently than in controls.

Unique molecular identifiers tagged the TCR beta cDNA libraries. Once roughly 0.85 to 11 million T cells were used, some 500,000 cDNA molecules resulted. One entry per CDR3 protein results from TCRdb running MiXCR on the PCR reads. The sample includes about 190,000 distinct CDR3 sequences, over 25% of them seen just once. Regarding this clonotype: Its antigen is unidentified. A read error is possible here, since a much larger clone lies one base away.

The germline V gene has CDR1 SGHRS and CDR2 YFSETQ. V lost 6 bases and J lost 2, with 18 bases in between. This CDR3 has 15 residues. The sequenced sample was blood. V gene TRBV5-1 combines with J gene TRBJ2-7, with D possibly matching TRBD1 (6 bases). The clonotype was recovered from a girl aged 2 to 17 with multiple sclerosis. CDR3 nucleotides: TGCGCCAGCAACGAAGCCGGGACAAAAGCCTACGAGCAGTACTTC. This codes for CASNEAGTKAYEQYF.